This TCR beta chain was recorded in a study of cytomegalovirus exposure and HLA in healthy donors. CDR3 length: 12 amino acids. Germline V CDR1 and CDR2: GTSNPN, SVGIG (reference sequence). The germline V and J ends were trimmed by 1 base and 6 bases, with 6 bases remaining between them. 60 Vbeta and 13 Jbeta primers were used in PCR. Data came from immunoSEQ multiplex PCR; TCRdb stores just in-frame clones and leaves some out. The data contain approximately 180,000 clones, around 83% of them singletons. This clone was found a few times. The sequence was obtained from a woman younger than 30 in good health and CMV-seronegative. The sequenced material came from PBMCs. The V gene is TRBV30, the J gene TRBJ1-4, with D unresolved. The CDR3 loop reads CAWSGTDEKLFF. CDR3 DNA: TGTGCCTGGAGTGGAACGGATGAAAAACTGTTTTTT.